This entry lists 27 T cell receptor beta chains sequenced from one sample in a study of blood T cell repertoires in COVID-19. TCRdb keeps only in-frame clones here, not all; method: immunoSEQ multiplex PCR. Among about 200,000 clones listed, approximately 83% were seen once. Sequencing was done on a sample of peripheral blood. The source of these receptors is a man in his fifties or sixties with acute or convalescent COVID-19.

The rearrangement uses TRBV5-1 and TRBJ2-7; weak D call: TRBD2 (5 bases). Trimming pared 4 bases from V and 0 bases from J, leaving 11 bases between. The CDR3 contains 14 residues. CDR1 is SGHRS, CDR2 YFSETQ, per germline. CDR3 DNA sequence: TGCGCCAGCAGCGGCAGCGGTAGCTCCTACGAGCAGTACTTC. Encoded protein: CASSGSGSSYEQYF.

This chain uses TRBV28 with TRBJ2-7, with D perhaps TRBD2 (6 bases). The germline gives CDR1 MDHEN, CDR2 SYDVKM. There are 13 residues in the CDR3. Trimming left V 5 bases short and J 4 bases short, with 12 bases between. The CDR3 nucleotides read TGTGCCAGCAGTCGGGGGACCTGGTACGAGCAGTACTTC. This sequence encodes CASSRGTWYEQYF.

The V gene is TRBV11-3, the J gene TRBJ2-5; a possible D gene is TRBD1 (6 bases). V lost 1 base and J lost 5, with 17 bases in between. The germline V gene encodes CDR1 SGHNT and CDR2 YENEEA. The CDR3 totals 16 residues. DNA for the CDR3: TGTGCCAGCAGCTTAGGGGGGCAGGGCGGCATGGAGACCCAGTACTTC. Its protein is CASSLGGQGGMETQYF.

The V call is TRBV7-9, the J call TRBJ1-1; 9 bases line up with TRBD1. J gave up 10 bases and V 4 bases, and 7 bases lay outside the gene matches. This CDR3 has 13 residues. In germline, CDR1 is SEHNR, CDR2 FQNEAQ (reference sequence). The CDR3 region is CASSSGQGRRAFF. In DNA form, the CDR3 reads TGTGCCAGCAGCTCCGGACAGGGGCGGAGAGCTTTCTTT.

V usage is TRBV9 and J usage is TRBJ2-1; the D gene is possibly TRBD2 (5 bases). Germline-derived CDR1 and CDR2 are SGDLS and YYNGEE. V was trimmed by 0 bases and J by 2 bases, leaving 9 bases between them. The CDR3 has 15 amino acids. This chain's CDR3 is CASSVAALAYNEQFF. The CDR3 DNA sequence: TGTGCCAGCAGCGTAGCGGCACTAGCCTACAATGAGCAGTTCTTC.

The chain joins TRBV9 to TRBJ2-3; D unresolved. Germline CDR1 and CDR2: SGDLS and YYNGEE. This CDR3 is built from 15 residues. V lost 3 bases and J lost 7, with 18 bases in between. The CDR3 nucleotides are TGTGCCAGCAGCGGAACCTGGGCCTTTCCAAATACGCAGTATTTT. This sequence encodes CASSGTWAFPNTQYF.

This chain links TRBV7-2 with TRBJ1-2, with TRBD1 as a possible D gene (6 bases). V dropped 4 bases and J dropped 8 bases, with 17 bases sitting between them. Germline loops: CDR1 SGHTA, CDR2 FQGNSA. The CDR3 has 14 amino acids. CDR3 nucleotide sequence: TGTGCCAGCAGCTCACCGGGGGGGGCGGGCGGCTACACCTTC. Translation gives CASSSPGGAGGYTF.

The rearrangement joins TRBV27 to TRBJ2-7, with 9 bases aligning to TRBD2. Trimming took 5 bases from V and 0 from J; bases not matched to a gene: 17. The CDR3 has 19 residues. Germline CDR1 MNHEY, CDR2 SMNVEV (reference sequence). The CDR3 protein is CASSPYGVLAGGGSYEQYF. The CDR3 bases are TGTGCCAGCAGTCCCTATGGGGTTCTTGCGGGAGGGGGCTCCTACGAGCAGTACTTC.

This clone appeared a single time. This chain joins TRBV2 and TRBJ1-1; tentatively, D is TRBD1 (6 bases). The CDR3 is made up of 17 amino acids. V lost 2 bases, J lost 0 bases, and 16 bases lay in between. Germline assignment: CDR1 SNHLY and CDR2 FYNNEI. The CDR3 region is CASSEILGRGLNTEAFF. The DNA for the CDR3 is TGTGCCAGCAGTGAAATCCTTGGGCGGGGGCTGAACACTGAAGCTTTCTTT.

The gene calls are TRBV2 and TRBJ2-3, with D possibly TRBD2 on 5 matching bases. The germline gives CDR1 SNHLY, CDR2 FYNNEI. The CDR3 consists of 13 residues. V was clipped by 6 bases and J by 5 bases, with 12 bases between them. The CDR3 sequence: CASSRTAGDTQYF. The CDR3 bases are TGTGCCAGCAGCCGGACTGCGGGAGATACGCAGTATTTT.

The chain uses TRBV7-2 and TRBJ2-7, with D possibly being TRBD2 (5 bases). The CDR3 extends over 15 amino acids. The germline V gene encodes CDR1 SGHTA and CDR2 FQGNSA. V lost 1 base to trimming and J lost 2 bases, with 12 bases between them. The CDR3 spells CASSLVGGGAYEQYF. The CDR3 DNA sequence: TGTGCCAGCAGCTTAGTTGGCGGAGGTGCCTACGAGCAGTACTTC.

V gene TRBV2 combines with J gene TRBJ2-7, with D perhaps matching TRBD1 (5 bases). CDR1 and CDR2 from the germline V gene are SNHLY and FYNNEI. Trimming took off 5 bases at V and 2 bases at J, with 10 bases between the two ends. The CDR3 sequence is 13 residues long. CDR3 sequence reads: CASSLGLPYEQYF. CDR3 bases: TGTGCCAGCAGTCTGGGGCTACCCTACGAGCAGTACTTC.

The chain carries TRBV28 and TRBJ2-7, with 12 bases aligning to TRBD1. From germline, CDR1 is MDHEN and CDR2 SYDVKM. The J segment lost 6 bases and the V segment lost 11 bases, leaving 14 bases of the junction unmatched. This CDR3 region has 15 residues. The CDR3, as DNA: TGTGCCGTGCGTTCCGGCGGGACAGGGGGCGGCGAGCAGTACTTC. Translation: CAVRSGGTGGGEQYF. Full variable domain (rest looked up from reference TRBV28 and TRBJ2-7): DVKVTQSSRYLVKRTGEKVFLECVQDMDHENMFWYRQDPGLGLRLIYFSYDVKMKEKGDIPEGYSVSREKKERFSLILESASTNQTSMYLCAVRSGGTGGGEQYFGPGTRLTVT.

The genes are TRBV3-1 (or the pseudogene TRBV3-2) and TRBJ1-1; TRBD1 matches at 8 bases. CDR3 length: 16 amino acids. Trimming at V came to 0 bases and at J to 1 base, leaving 4 bases not matched to a gene. Per the germline V gene, CDR1 is LGHDT and CDR2 is YNNKEL (reference sequence). CDR3 nucleotides: TGTGCCAGCAGCCAAGATATAACAGGGGGGAACACTGAAGCTTTCTTT. The encoded protein is CASSQDITGGNTEAFF.

Notes on this clone: Distinct nucleotide sequences in the sample also encode this CDR3. J is TRBJ2-7 and V is TRBV25-1, with TRBD1 identical over 8 bases. Germline CDR1 is MGHDK and CDR2 is SYGVNS. This CDR3 comprises 12 residues. V lost 8 bases, J lost 3 bases, and 3 bases stayed unmatched. The DNA for the CDR3 is TGTGCCAGCCGGGACAGGCTCTACGAGCAGTACTTC. Protein: CASRDRLYEQYF.

This chain connects TRBV6-4 to TRBJ2-1; TRBD2 matches at 9 bases. In germline, CDR1 is MRHNA, CDR2 SNTAGT. This CDR3 comprises 13 residues. The V segment lost 5 bases and the J segment 10 bases; nucleotides outside the gene matches: 6. The CDR3 loop reads CASSYHLAGEQFF. CDR3 in DNA: TGTGCCAGCAGTTACCACCTAGCGGGGGAGCAGTTCTTC.

The chain recombines TRBV9 with TRBJ1-1; D is perhaps TRBD1 (5 bases). The CDR3 covers 15 residues. Between the trimmed V and J ends, which lost 0 bases and 2 bases, there was a span of 11 bases. Germline V CDR1 and CDR2: SGDLS, YYNGEE. CDR3: CASSVGGRTNTEAFF. In DNA, the CDR3 is TGTGCCAGCAGCGTAGGGGGCAGAACTAACACTGAAGCTTTCTTT.

The chain links TRBV7-9 to TRBJ1-4; TRBD1 agrees at 7 bases. J lost 3 bases, V lost 7 bases, and 14 bases had no gene match. Germline assignment: CDR1 SEHNR and CDR2 FQNEAQ (reference sequence). The CDR3 extends over 17 amino acids. The CDR3, as DNA: TGTGCCAGCACCCCCGGAGGGGGCCCCCCGTCTAATGAAAAACTGTTTTTT. This encodes CASTPGGGPPSNEKLFF.

This chain uses TRBV5-1 with TRBJ1-5; possibly TRBD1 for D (5 bases). This CDR3 is 15 amino acids long. Germline V gene data show CDR1 as SGHRS and CDR2 as YFSETQ. Trimming pared 4 bases from V and 4 bases from J, leaving 15 bases between. CDR3 region: CASSPGGLSNQPQHF. CDR3 in DNA: TGCGCCAGCAGCCCGGGGGGACTGTCAAATCAGCCCCAGCATTTT.

This chain connects TRBV4-1 to TRBJ2-2; 9 nucleotides align to TRBD1. This CDR3 spans 16 amino acids. Germline V gene data show CDR1 as MGHRA and CDR2 as YSYEKL. The V and J ends lost 0 bases and 7 bases, in that order; junction bases with no gene match: 6. The CDR3 region has the DNA TGCGCCAGCAGCCAAGATCGGGACAGGGTCGGCGGGGAGCTGTTTTTT. Translated: CASSQDRDRVGGELFF.

This chain joins TRBV19 and TRBJ1-4; 9 nucleotides align to TRBD1. The junction had 12 bases not matched to a gene; V was cut back by 4 bases and J by 3 bases. The CDR3 is 18 amino acids. The germline V gene has CDR1 LNHDA and CDR2 SQIVND (reference sequence). This CDR3 is CASSSEDRGRLPNEKLFF. The CDR3, as DNA: TGTGCCAGTAGTAGCGAGGACAGGGGAAGACTTCCTAATGAAAAACTGTTTTTT. The complete variable domain, with remaining parts taken from reference TRBV19 and TRBJ1-4, reads DGGITQSPKYLFRKEGQNVTLSCEQNLNHDAMYWYRQDPGQGLRLIYYSQIVNDFQKGDIAEGYSVSREKKESFPLTVTSAQKNPTAFYLCASSSEDRGRLPNEKLFFGSGTQLSVL.

The J gene is TRBJ1-5, the V gene TRBV10-3; D remains unclear. V was trimmed by 6 bases and J by 7 bases, leaving 10 bases between them. The germline gives CDR1 ENHRY, CDR2 SYGVKD. There are 12 residues in the CDR3. The CDR3 is CAISREDQPQHF. CDR3 nucleotides: TGTGCCATCAGCCGGGAGGACCAGCCCCAGCATTTT.

This chain links TRBV29-1 with TRBJ2-7; D ambiguous. Germline V gene sequence: CDR1 SQVTM, CDR2 ANQGSEA. CDR3 length equals 12 residues. V lost 7 bases to trimming and J lost 2 bases, with 12 bases between them. CDR3 residues: CSARYGAYEQYF. CDR3 in DNA: TGCAGCGCCCGGTACGGTGCCTACGAGCAGTACTTC.

The chain recombines TRBV27 with TRBJ1-2; 7 bases are a match to TRBD1. The CDR3 length is 14 residues. The J segment lost 7 bases and the V segment lost 6 bases, leaving 11 bases of the junction unmatched. CDR1 is MNHEY and CDR2 is SMNVEV in the germline V gene (reference sequence). CDR3 sequence (DNA): TGTGCCAGCAGCATATTACAGGGGATGGGTGGCTACACCTTC. The encoded protein is CASSILQGMGGYTF.

The table lists this clone with a count of one. The J gene is TRBJ2-3, the V gene TRBV9; D gene unclear. Germline assignment: CDR1 SGDLS and CDR2 YYNGEE. The CDR3 runs to 13 residues. Trimming removed 4 bases at V and 1 base at J, with 7 bases between. This CDR3 is CASSPAGTDTQYF. CDR3 nucleotide sequence: TGTGCCAGCAGCCCCGCGGGCACAGATACGCAGTATTTT.

This clone was counted a few times. V gene TRBV7-2 combines with J gene TRBJ1-1; no firm D call. Germline CDR1 reads SGHTA; CDR2 reads FQGNSA. The V end lost 7 bases, the J end lost 3 bases, and 12 bases lay between the germline ends. The CDR3 contains 13 residues. CDR3 sequence: CASTNNLYTEAFF. In DNA form, the CDR3 reads TGTGCCAGCACAAATAACCTATACACTGAAGCTTTCTTT.

The rearrangement links TRBV6-5 to TRBJ2-4; tentative D call: TRBD2 (5 bases). The CDR3 has 15 residues. CDR1 MNHEY and CDR2 SVGAGI come from the germline V gene. Between the trimmed V and J ends, which lost 5 bases and 3 bases, there was a span of 14 bases. The CDR3 nucleotides read TGTGCCAGCAGTCTCGCTCTAGCAAGCAAAAACATTCAGTACTTC. Translated, it gives CASSLALASKNIQYF.